This is a list of T cell receptor beta chains from one sample in a study of blood T cell repertoires in COVID-19. Clones were read by immunoSEQ multiplex PCR, and TCRdb kept only the in-frame ones, dropping some. The sample shows approximately 150,000 clones, 85% to 90% of them seen only once. Sequenced input: peripheral blood. The receptor source for this set is a woman in her sixties with active COVID-19. CDR3s include the opening cysteine and the closing phenylalanine or tryptophan. Each record gives: J gene, D gene, clone size, V gene, CDR3 DNA, CDR3 protein. D genes are given only for firm matches. Where a row states a size, it is once, few, many or the class of an expanded clone; other rows omit it.

TRBJ2-6,.,.,TRBV5-5,TGTGCCAGCAGCTTTGTAGGGGTCGGGGCCAACGTCCTGACTTTC,CASSFVGVGANVLTF
TRBJ1-6,TRBD1,.,TRBV7-9,TGTGCCAGCAGCCCATGGACAGGGGTTCGTTCACCTCTCCACTTT,CASSPWTGVRSPLHF
TRBJ2-5,.,.,TRBV5-1,TGCGCCAGCAGCTTGGGCGATGTGGAGACCCAGTACTTC,CASSLGDVETQYF
TRBJ2-7,TRBD2,.,TRBV4-3,TGCGCCAGCAGCCAAGACTTAGCGGGAGGTTGGTACGAGCAGTACTTC,CASSQDLAGGWYEQYF
TRBJ1-5,TRBD1,few,TRBV3-1/TRBV3-2,TGTGCCAGCACCCCCCCAGGGGGTGGCAATCAGCCCCAGCATTTT,CASTPPGGGNQPQHF
TRBJ2-7,TRBD1,.,TRBV6-6,TGTGCCAGCAGCAGAGGACAGGGGGCCCCCTACGAGCAGTACTTC,CASSRGQGAPYEQYF
TRBJ1-2,.,.,TRBV3-1/TRBV3-2,TGTGCCAGCAGCCCAGCCATATTAACAGCAGTCAACTATGGCTACACCTTC,CASSPAILTAVNYGYTF
TRBJ1-5,.,.,TRBV6-5,TGTGCCAGCAGCCCCCGGGGGAGAGGGAATCAGCCCCAGCATTTT,CASSPRGRGNQPQHF
TRBJ2-1,TRBD1,.,TRBV24-1,TGTGCCTCCTCCGGGACAGGGTGGAATGAGCAGTTCTTC,CASSGTGWNEQFF
TRBJ1-1,.,once,TRBV7-9,TGTGCCAGCAGCTTAGGTTGGTCGGTCACTGAAGCTTTCTTT,CASSLGWSVTEAFF
TRBJ1-1,.,.,TRBV7-3,TGTGCCAGCAGCTTAACCCCAGGGAACACTGAAGCTTTCTTT,CASSLTPGNTEAFF
TRBJ1-6,TRBD1,.,TRBV19,TGTGCCAGTAGTCCGACCTCGACAGGGCGGTATAATTCACCCCTCCACTTT,CASSPTSTGRYNSPLHF
TRBJ2-1,TRBD2,.,TRBV10-2,TGCGCCAGCAGTGGGACTAGCGGGGATTCCTACAATGAGCAGTTCTTC,CASSGTSGDSYNEQFF
TRBJ2-2,TRBD1,.,TRBV25-1,TGTGCCAGCAGTATGGACAGGGAGAACACCGGGGAGCTGTTTTTT,CASSMDRENTGELFF
TRBJ2-1,TRBD2,.,TRBV7-9,TGTGCCAGCAGTTCTAGCGGGGCGTTCTACAATGAGCAGTTCTTC,CASSSSGAFYNEQFF
TRBJ2-7,.,.,TRBV5-8,TGTGCCAGCAGCTTGGGACAGTTATACGAGCAGTACTTC,CASSLGQLYEQYF
TRBJ2-7,TRBD2,once,TRBV7-2,TGTGCCAGCAGCTTATCTGTAGGACTAGCGGCCACCTACGAGCAGTACTTC,CASSLSVGLAATYEQYF
TRBJ2-3,.,.,TRBV6-6,TGTGCCAGCAGTTATCAGGGGGGCGACACAGATACGCAGTATTTT,CASSYQGGDTDTQYF
TRBJ2-5,.,.,TRBV11-2,TGTGCCAGCACCACCGCGTACCAAGAGACCCAGTACTTC,CASTTAYQETQYF
TRBJ2-4,TRBD2,.,TRBV30,TGTGCCTGGACTAGCGGGATGAGGGACATTCAGTACTTC,CAWTSGMRDIQYF
TRBJ1-1,TRBD1,once,TRBV5-1,TGCGCCAGCAGCCTAAGGACAGGGCGGAGCACTGAAGCTTTCTTT,CASSLRTGRSTEAFF
TRBJ1-1,.,.,TRBV28,TGTGCCAGCAGCCCGAGCTTACCCGCATCTGAAGCTTTCTTT,CASSPSLPASEAFF
TRBJ2-4,TRBD1,.,TRBV18,TGTGCCAGCTCACCGCGACAGGGCACCTTAGCCAAAAACATTCAGTACTTC,CASSPRQGTLAKNIQYF
TRBJ2-2,TRBD1,once,TRBV10-2,TGCGCCAGCACCAGACAGGGGACCGGGGAGCTGTTTTTT,CASTRQGTGELFF
TRBJ2-3,.,.,TRBV14,TGTGCCAGCAGCCAAGATCGGTTTTGGCAGGGGATAGATACGCAGTATTTT,CASSQDRFWQGIDTQYF
TRBJ2-2,TRBD1,.,TRBV7-2,TGTGCCAGCAGCTTACGGGGACAGGGGGATTACGGGGAGCTGTTTTTT,CASSLRGQGDYGELFF
TRBJ1-3,.,few,TRBV2,TGTGCCAGCACCTTTTGGAGGGGATTAGGAAACACCATATATTTT,CASTFWRGLGNTIYF
TRBJ2-1,TRBD1,once,TRBV7-2,TGTGCCAGCAGCTCCACAGGGGCGAGGAATGAGCAGTTCTTC,CASSSTGARNEQFF
TRBJ1-3,TRBD1,.,TRBV11-2,TGTGCCAGCAGCATCAGACAGGGGGCACGAGGAAACACCATATATTTT,CASSIRQGARGNTIYF
TRBJ2-2,.,.,TRBV5-1,TGCGCCAGCAGCCCTTGGGGGGTTGACACCGGGGAGCTGTTTTTT,CASSPWGVDTGELFF
TRBJ2-1,.,.,TRBV4-3,TGCGCCAGCAGCCAAGAACCGGTAGGAGAAGCGGGCCGGAACAATGAGCAGTTCTTC,CASSQEPVGEAGRNNEQFF
TRBJ1-2,TRBD1,.,TRBV3-1/TRBV3-2,TGTGCCAGCAGCCAAGCGACAGGGTACTATGGCTACACCTTC,CASSQATGYYGYTF
TRBJ2-3,TRBD2,.,TRBV4-2,TGTGCCAGCAGCCAGAAGGGACTAGCGGGAGGGCCCACAGATACGCAGTATTTT,CASSQKGLAGGPTDTQYF
TRBJ1-1,.,once,TRBV9,TGTGCCAGCAGCGTCTCAGAGAACACTGAAGCTTTCTTT,CASSVSENTEAFF
TRBJ2-2,.,.,TRBV6-4,TGTGCCACTTCTTACACCACCGGGGAGCTGTTTTTT,CATSYTTGELFF
TRBJ2-7,TRBD2,.,TRBV5-1,TGCGCCAGCAGCTTTACCTTGACTAGCGGGAGATACGAGCAGTACTTC,CASSFTLTSGRYEQYF
TRBJ1-2,.,.,TRBV7-9,TGTGCCAGCAGCTTTGGCAGTTCCGATGGCTACACCTTC,CASSFGSSDGYTF
TRBJ2-1,TRBD2,.,TRBV5-4,TGTGCCAGCAGCGACTACATGGCGGGGGGAGGGAATGAGCAGTTCTTC,CASSDYMAGGGNEQFF
TRBJ2-7,TRBD1,.,TRBV19,TGTGGGTCCCGGACAGGGTTGTCCTACGAGCAGTACTTC,CGSRTGLSYEQYF
TRBJ1-1,.,.,TRBV7-3,TGTGCCAGCAGTTTAGCGGGTGTGACTGAAGCTTTCTTT,CASSLAGVTEAFF
TRBJ1-5,TRBD1,.,TRBV7-9,TGTGCCAGCCGATCGACAGGGGGCGTCAATCAGCCCCAGCATTTT,CASRSTGGVNQPQHF
TRBJ1-4,.,.,TRBV7-3,TGTGCCAGCAGCTTTGGGGCAGGGGAAAAACTGTTTTTT,CASSFGAGEKLFF
TRBJ2-3,TRBD2,once,TRBV18,TGTGCCAGCTCACCACGCGCGGGAGGAAGCCCAGATACGCAGTATTTT,CASSPRAGGSPDTQYF
TRBJ2-7,.,.,TRBV5-6,TGTGCCAGCAGCTTGGCTGGGACTGTAGACTACTACGAGCAGTACTTC,CASSLAGTVDYYEQYF
TRBJ2-1,.,.,TRBV7-9,TGTGCCAGCAGCTCTAGACAGGATTCAACCTACAATGAGCAGTTCTTC,CASSSRQDSTYNEQFF
TRBJ2-1,TRBD2,.,TRBV7-3,TGTGCCAGCAGCTTAAGCGGGAGGGCCGGCAATGAGCAGTTCTTC,CASSLSGRAGNEQFF
TRBJ2-1,TRBD2,.,TRBV6-2/TRBV6-3,TGTGCCAGCAGCTTTAGCGGGAGAGCCGCATACAATGAGCAGTTCTTC,CASSFSGRAAYNEQFF
TRBJ2-1,TRBD1,.,TRBV28,TGTGCCAGCAGTCCCGCAGGGGGCCGCTCTTACAATGAGCAGTTCTTC,CASSPAGGRSYNEQFF
TRBJ2-2,TRBD1,.,TRBV7-3,TGTGCCAGCAGCCTCCTCACTACAGGGGCAGATTCGAACACCGGGGAGCTGTTTTTT,CASSLLTTGADSNTGELFF
TRBJ1-4,.,.,TRBV30,TGTGCCTGGAGTGGACAGATTAATGAAAAACTGTTTTTT,CAWSGQINEKLFF
TRBJ1-2,TRBD1,once,TRBV27,TGTGCCAGCAGTCCACGGACAGGGGGGTTCGCGCGAAACTATGGCTACACCTTC,CASSPRTGGFARNYGYTF
TRBJ1-5,.,.,TRBV19,TGTGCCAGTAGTTTCGGACTCATCATCAATCAGCCCCAGCATTTT,CASSFGLIINQPQHF
TRBJ2-2,TRBD2,.,TRBV9,TGTGCCAGCAGCGTAGCCGGGGGGGCCGGTCCCGGGGAGCTGTTTTTT,CASSVAGGAGPGELFF
TRBJ1-4,.,.,TRBV5-1,TGCGCCAGCAGCTCCGGACAGTTAACTAATGAAAAACTGTTTTTT,CASSSGQLTNEKLFF
TRBJ2-3,TRBD2,.,TRBV29-1,TGCAGCCATAGCGGGGCTGGTGTTACGCAGTATTTT,CSHSGAGVTQYF
TRBJ1-5,.,.,TRBV6-5,TGTGCCAGCAGTTACTACCCGACTGGGCCCCAGCATTTT,CASSYYPTGPQHF
TRBJ1-2,TRBD1,.,TRBV4-2,TGTGCCAGCAGCCAAGCCGGGACAGCTAACTATGGCTACACCTTC,CASSQAGTANYGYTF
TRBJ2-5,.,.,TRBV18,TGTGCCAGCTCATTGAGCACCCTCCAAGAGACCCAGTACTTC,CASSLSTLQETQYF
TRBJ2-1,TRBD1,.,TRBV3-1/TRBV3-2,TGTGCCAGCAGCCGAGGACAGGACAGCACAGGGCAGTTCTTC,CASSRGQDSTGQFF